A single sample is the source of the 8 T cell receptor beta chains below, sequenced in a study of read filtering for tumor transcriptome and immune sequencing. This library used approximately 370 ng RNA and molecular barcoded adaptors spanning alpha/delta and beta/gamma chains. TCRdb called the reads again in MiXCR, with one record for every CDR3 protein. This table holds about 63,000 distinct CDR3 sequences, around 13% found once. The specimen sequenced was a population of CD138-negative cells sorted from bone marrow. The receptor source for this set is a donor over 35 with multiple myeloma.

This clonotype was detected many times. The chain has TRBV12-3 or TRBV12-4 and TRBJ1-5; TRBD1 agrees at 7 bases. The CDR3 is 13 amino acids. The ends lost 4 bases at V and 11 bases at J; junction bases unmatched: 8. The CDR3 protein is CASSWTGGGTQHF. CDR3 DNA: TGTGCCAGCAGTTGGACAGGTGGAGGGACCCAGCATTTT.

This clonotype has a count of ten or more. The rearrangement uses TRBV20-1 and TRBJ2-3, with 7 positions matching TRBD1. CDR1 and CDR2 (germline): DFQATT, SNEGSKA (reference sequence). J gave up 2 bases and V 1 base, and 6 bases lay outside the gene matches. The CDR3 has 15 amino acids. The DNA for the CDR3 is TGCAGTGCTAGAGGTGGGACAGCCCACACAGATACGCAGTATTTT. Translation: CSARGGTAHTDTQYF.

Notes on this clonotype: With a far larger clone one base away, a read error is the likely cause. The chain joins TRBV11-3 to TRBJ1-1, with D possibly being TRBD1 (5 bases). The CDR3 is 17 amino acids. CDR1 is SGHNT and CDR2 is YENEEA in the germline V gene. CDR3 residues: CASSFITGGKENTGAFF. In nucleotides, the CDR3 is TGTGCCAGCAGCTTTATCACAGGAGGAAAGGAGAACACTGGAGCTTTCTTT.

This clonotype has more than one count but fewer than ten. The chain links TRBV5-1 to TRBJ2-1; 7 bases map to TRBD1. Germline values: CDR1 SGHRS, CDR2 YFSETQ. The CDR3 is 14 residues long. The V gene end was trimmed by 2 bases and the J gene end by 5 bases; junction bases not matched to a gene: 4. The CDR3 coding sequence is TGCGCCAGCAGCTTTGGGGACAGACACAATGAGCAGTTCTTC. It translates to CASSFGDRHNEQFF. Full variable domain (outside the CDR3, taken from reference TRBV5-1 and TRBJ2-1): KAGVTQTPRYLIKTRGQQVTLSCSPISGHRSVSWYQQTPGQGLQFLFEYFSETQRNKGNFPGRFSGRQFSNSRSEMNVSTLELGDSALYLCASSFGDRHNEQFFGPGTRLTVL.

This clonotype was detected many times. The chain has TRBV14 and TRBJ2-7; D may match TRBD1 or TRBD2 (5 bases each). This CDR3 comprises 17 residues. CDR1 is SGHDN and CDR2 is FVKESK in the germline V gene. V was clipped by 3 bases and J by 2 bases, with 20 bases between them. The CDR3 region has the DNA TGTGCCAGCAGCCACAGGGCGTGGGGAGTACAGGCCTACGAGCAGTACTTC. It encodes CASSHRAWGVQAYEQYF.

This clonotype was counted ten times or more. The chain joins TRBV19 to TRBJ1-6; the D is unclear. Germline V gives CDR1 LNHDA, CDR2 SQIVND (reference sequence). The V end was cut by 4 bases, the J end by 9 bases, with 16 bases between. CDR3 length equals 15 residues. DNA of the CDR3: TGTGCCAGTAGTACCACCGTATCGGGCGGTTCACCCCTCCACTTT. Translation gives CASSTTVSGGSPLHF. The full variable domain, with the rest looked up from reference TRBV19 and TRBJ1-6, is DGGITQSPKYLFRKEGQNVTLSCEQNLNHDAMYWYRQDPGQGLRLIYYSQIVNDFQKGDIAEGYSVSREKKESFPLTVTSAQKNPTAFYLCASSTTVSGGSPLHFGNGTRLTVT.

In its sample, this clonotype was seen many times. The chain combines TRBV6-5 with TRBJ1-1, with no clear D. V lost 5 bases to trimming and J lost 4 bases, with 14 bases between them. Germline V gene lookup returns CDR1 MNHEY and CDR2 SVGAGI. This CDR3 region has 14 residues. The CDR3 protein is CASSNQERSTEAFF. The CDR3 DNA sequence: TGTGCCAGCAGTAACCAGGAAAGGAGCACTGAAGCTTTCTTT.

Remarks on this clonotype: One base separates it from a far larger clone, so it is likely a read error. The chain is built from TRBV4-3 and TRBJ2-1; D may be TRBD2 (6 bases). Germline V gene lookup returns CDR1 LGHNA and CDR2 YSLEER. The CDR3 consists of 17 residues. The V and J ends lost 1 base and 10 bases respectively, with 23 bases between them. In DNA, the CDR3 is TGCGCCAGCAGCCAAGGCTATCGCGGGATTACGGATTACGAGCAGTTCTTC. Its protein product is CASSQGYRGITDYEQFF.